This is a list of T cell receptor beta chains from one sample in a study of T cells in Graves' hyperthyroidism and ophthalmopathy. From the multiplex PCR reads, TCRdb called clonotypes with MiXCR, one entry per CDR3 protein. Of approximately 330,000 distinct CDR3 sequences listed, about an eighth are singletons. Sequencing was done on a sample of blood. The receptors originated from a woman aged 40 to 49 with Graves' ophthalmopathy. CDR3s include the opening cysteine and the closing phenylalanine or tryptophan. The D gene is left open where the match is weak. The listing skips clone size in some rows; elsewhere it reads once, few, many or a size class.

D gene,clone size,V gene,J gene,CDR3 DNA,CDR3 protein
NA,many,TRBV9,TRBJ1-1,TGTGCCAGCAGCCTACGGGGTCCTGACACTGAAGCTTTCTTT,CASSLRGPDTEAFF
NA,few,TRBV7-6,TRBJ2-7,TGTGCCAGCAGCTTAGTTCAGGGAGCCTACGAGCAGCACTTC,CASSLVQGAYEQHF
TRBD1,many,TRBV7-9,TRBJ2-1,TGTGCCAGCAGTCGGACAGGGGGCGGGCTCAATGAGCAGTTCTTC,CASSRTGGGLNEQFF
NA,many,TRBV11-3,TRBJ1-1,TGTGCCAGCAGCACGGGGAGGTCTGAAGCTTTCTTT,CASSTGRSEAFF
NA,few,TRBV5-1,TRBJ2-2,TGCGCCAGCAGCTGGTTAACAGGAGAAAACACCGGGGAGCTGTTTTTT,CASSWLTGENTGELFF
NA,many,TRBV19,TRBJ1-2,TGTGCCAGTACCCCTTGGGAGGAAAACTATGGCTACACCTTC,CASTPWEENYGYTF
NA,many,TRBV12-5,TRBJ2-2,TGTGCTAGTGGTCAATTCAACAGGGACGATAACACCGGGGAGCTGTTTTTT,CASGQFNRDDNTGELFF
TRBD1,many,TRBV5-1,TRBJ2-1,TGCGCCAGCAGCGACGACAGGGAAAAGGAATACAATGAGCAGTTCTTC,CASSDDREKEYNEQFF
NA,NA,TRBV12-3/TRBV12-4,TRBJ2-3,TGTGCCAGCAGTCCGGGCTTAGGGGTCACAGATACGCAGTATTTT,CASSPGLGVTDTQYF
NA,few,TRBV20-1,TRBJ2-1,TGCAGTGCTTTGGAGGGACCGGTCTCCTACAATGAGCAGTTCTTC,CSALEGPVSYNEQFF
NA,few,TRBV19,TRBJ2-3,TGTGCCAGTAGATTTGGACGGATGCGCGCAGATACGCAGTATTTT,CASRFGRMRADTQYF
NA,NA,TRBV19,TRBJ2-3,TGTGCCAGTACGTCAACCCCTCTAGCGACTAGCACAGATACGCAGTATTTT,CASTSTPLATSTDTQYF
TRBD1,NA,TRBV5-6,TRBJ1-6,TGTGCCAGCAGCTTACTGGACAGGGGTCCTAATTCACCCCTCCACTTT,CASSLLDRGPNSPLHF
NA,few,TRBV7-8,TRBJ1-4,TGTGCCAGCGCCGAAGAGCATGGGACCGGGGGTGAAAAACTGTTTTTT,CASAEEHGTGGEKLFF
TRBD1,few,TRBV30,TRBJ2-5,TGTGCCTTGACAGGGGGCGTAATGGAGACCCAGTACTTC,CALTGGVMETQYF
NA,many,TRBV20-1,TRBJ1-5,TGCAGTGCTAGAGCGAGACTTAGCAATCAGCCCCAGCATTTT,CSARARLSNQPQHF
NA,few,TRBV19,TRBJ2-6,TGTGCCAGTAGTATGGAGGACAGTCTCTCTGGGGCCAACGTCCTGACTTTC,CASSMEDSLSGANVLTF
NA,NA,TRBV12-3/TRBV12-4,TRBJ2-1,TGTGCCAGCAGTCCCGATGCCGAGCAGGGGCCCTACAATGAGCAGTTCTTC,CASSPDAEQGPYNEQFF
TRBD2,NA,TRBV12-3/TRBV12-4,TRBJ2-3,TGTGCCAGCACCTCCGGGGGACTAGCGGGGGGGCTGGGTCCGGATACGCAGTATTTT,CASTSGGLAGGLGPDTQYF
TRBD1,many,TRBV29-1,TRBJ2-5,TGCAGCGTTGAAGATTTAGGACAGGGACGAGAGACCCAGTACTTC,CSVEDLGQGRETQYF
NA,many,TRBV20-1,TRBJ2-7,TGCAGTGCTAGAGAATCAGCCACCTACGAGCAGTACTTC,CSARESATYEQYF
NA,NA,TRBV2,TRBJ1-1,TGTGCCAGCATTCCCTTCCTACAGGTACCGACACTTTCGTTT,CASIPFLQVPTLSF
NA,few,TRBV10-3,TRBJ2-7,TGTGCCATCAGTGATACGGGTTTCTACGAGCAGTACTTC,CAISDTGFYEQYF
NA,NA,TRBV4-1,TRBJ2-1,TGCGCCAGCAGCCAAGTCCCGACTTCCCCTACACGGGATGAGCAGTTCTTC,CASSQVPTSPTRDEQFF
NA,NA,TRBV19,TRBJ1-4,TGTGCCAGTCCACGGAGGGCCTATGAAAAACTGTTTTTT,CASPRRAYEKLFF
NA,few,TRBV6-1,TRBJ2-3,TGTGCCAGCAGGGTTCAGGGCACAGATACGCAGTATTTT,CASRVQGTDTQYF
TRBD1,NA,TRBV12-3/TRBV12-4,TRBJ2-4,TGTGCCAGCAGTTCCCCGAAGACAGGGTGGGACATTCAGTACTTC,CASSSPKTGWDIQYF
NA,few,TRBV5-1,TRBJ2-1,TGCGCCAGCAGCTTGGATGAGGGGGGGGCCTACAATGAGCAGTTCTTC,CASSLDEGGAYNEQFF
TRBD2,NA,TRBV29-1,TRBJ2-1,TGCAGCGTTGAAGACCCCCTCCGACTAGCGGGAGTAGTTAATGAGCAGTTCTTC,CSVEDPLRLAGVVNEQFF
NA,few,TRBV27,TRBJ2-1,TGTGCCAGCAGTTTCGTCCCCTGGGGGTCTTACAATGAGCAGTTCTTC,CASSFVPWGSYNEQFF
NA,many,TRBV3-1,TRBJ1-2,TGTGCCAGCAGCCGGGACACCAATGGCTACACCTTC,CASSRDTNGYTF
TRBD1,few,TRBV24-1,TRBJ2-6,TGTGCCACCAGTGATGGGGACAGATCCTCTGGGGCCAACGTCCTGACTTTC,CATSDGDRSSGANVLTF
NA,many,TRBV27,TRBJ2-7,TGTGCCAGCAGTTTATCCCCTGAGGGTAGGGGCGAGCAGTACTTC,CASSLSPEGRGEQYF